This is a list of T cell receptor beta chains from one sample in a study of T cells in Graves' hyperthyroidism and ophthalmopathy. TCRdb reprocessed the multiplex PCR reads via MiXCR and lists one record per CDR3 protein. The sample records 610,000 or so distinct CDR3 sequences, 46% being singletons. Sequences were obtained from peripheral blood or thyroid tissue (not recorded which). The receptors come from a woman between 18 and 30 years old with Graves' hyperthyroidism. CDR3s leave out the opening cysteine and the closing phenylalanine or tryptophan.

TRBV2	ASSEYREGSPLH
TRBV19	ASSIGTGGYEKLF
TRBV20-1	SARDFLSYEQY
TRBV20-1	SASGGFLGNTEAF
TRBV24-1	ATSETDPEGETQY
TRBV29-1	SAIREFLGAEAF
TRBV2	ASRAGLAAQETQY
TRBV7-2	ASSLSAGPETQY
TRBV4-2	ASSQDRASGYTGELF
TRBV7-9	ASSRSDQYEQY
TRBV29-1	SVEGLHNEQF
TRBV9	ASSVGRGTEAF
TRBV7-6	ASSSKTGEEKQY
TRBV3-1	ASSRGLAGGETQY
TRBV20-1	SARILRDSYEQY
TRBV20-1	SAIPGRLETQY
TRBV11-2	ASSPPPWDGYNSPLH
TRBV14	ATTDEDSRGGTRTQY
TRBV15	ATMTSGFTGELF
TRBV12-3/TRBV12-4	ASSLEQGVANEKLF
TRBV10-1	ASSTGTSGSEAYEQY
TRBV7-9	ASSPAEAAGAF
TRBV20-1	SARVPISTDTQY
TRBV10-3	AIKGLAGAQGGTDTQY
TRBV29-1	SSPETDQPQH
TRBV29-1	SADRGGIGTEAF
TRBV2	ASSEAGLAGALTHNEQF
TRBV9	ASSVVAGQTTDTQY
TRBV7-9	ASSPQRERFEQY
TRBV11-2	ASALGGGPSYEQY
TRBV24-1	ATSDRLADREGEQF
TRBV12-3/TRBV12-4	ASRPNAGSEAF
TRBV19	ASSKTGATEA
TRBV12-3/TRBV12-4	ASSLRGYYGYT
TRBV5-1	ASSLWGGPSTNEQY
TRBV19	ASRRTGTGGDYGYT
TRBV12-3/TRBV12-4	ASSQEPAPQGTQY
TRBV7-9	ASSFSGPTYNEQF
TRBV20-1	SASILAGAYEQY
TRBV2	ASRETGTSGNIQY
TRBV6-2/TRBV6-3	ASSYPPTELPSYEQY
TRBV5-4	ASSLVLGGTEAF
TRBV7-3	ASSYSRQSVLDEQF
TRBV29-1	SVPPGQGKTQY
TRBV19	ASSMGQGADTQY
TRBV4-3	ASSQDRPGGYEQY
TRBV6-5	ASSPTRGELF
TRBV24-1	ATSRPSGSYEQY
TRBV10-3	AISLGGSKNIQY
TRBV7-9	ASSQRHGIGTGGDGNYGYT
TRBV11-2	ASSAWSSEETQH
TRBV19	ASSRGLAKDEQY
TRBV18	ASSPRGLAESHEQY
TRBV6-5	ASSHTSGAQY
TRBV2	ASSGGTYLPEQY